These 25 T cell receptor beta chains originate from one sample sequenced in a study of shared clonotypes between healthy human individuals. Assay: immunoSEQ multiplex PCR; the TCRdb copy retains only in-frame clones and omits some. The sample consists of 2 million to 2.5 million clones, approximately 96% of them appearing once. Sequenced input: naive CD4+ T cells sorted from blood. As to subset: CD45RA+ positively selected. The receptors shown here come from a man between 18 and 29 years old in good health.

This chain joins TRBV6-6 and TRBJ2-7; D not resolved. CDR1 is MNHNY and CDR2 is SVGAGI in the germline V gene (reference sequence). This CDR3 spans 16 amino acids. Trimming cost V 6 bases and J 0 bases, with 18 bases left between them. The CDR3 bases are TGTGCCAGCAGCCAAAGGTCCAGGCTTAACTCCTACGAGCAGTACTTC. Translating gives CASSQRSRLNSYEQYF.

The CDR3 DNA reads TGTGCCAGCACCATTAGCGGGGAGGTTACAGATACGCAGTATTTT. Amino acids: CASTISGEVTDTQYF. The rearrangement links TRBV6-4 to TRBJ2-3; 8 bases match TRBD2. J gave up 3 bases and V 7 bases, and 9 bases lay outside the gene matches. Germline CDR1 MRHNA, CDR2 SNTAGT. This CDR3 is 15 amino acids long.

Regarding this clone: The junction does not match germline at one end; this may be a read error. The chain combines TRBV15 with TRBJ1-6; 7 nucleotides agree with TRBD1. The germline V gene has CDR1 LNHNV and CDR2 YYDKDF (reference sequence). The CDR3 spans 17 residues. Here the CDR3 reads CATSGDRQGTYNSPLHF. CDR3 nucleotides: TGTGCCACCAGCGGAGACAGACAGGGAACCTATAATTCACCCCTCCACTTT.

The chain recombines TRBV5-4 with TRBJ2-5; 7 bases match TRBD2. The junction had 12 bases not matched to a gene; V was cut back by 3 bases and J by 1 base. Germline-derived CDR1 and CDR2 are SGHNT and YYREEE (reference sequence). This CDR3 has 17 residues. DNA of the CDR3: TGTGCCAGCAGCTGGGGGGGGACTGGACTAGGCCAAGAGACCCAGTACTTC. It codes for CASSWGGTGLGQETQYF.

The V and J genes are TRBV11-2 and TRBJ2-2, with D maybe TRBD2 (6 bases). The CDR3 loop spans 14 amino acids. V was clipped by 1 base and J by 6 bases, with 9 bases between them. Germline V CDR1 and CDR2: SGHAT, FQNNGV. The CDR3 spells CASSLVAGPGELFF. For the CDR3, the DNA is TGTGCCAGCAGCTTAGTGGCGGGGCCCGGGGAGCTGTTTTTT.

The J gene is TRBJ1-2, the V gene TRBV6-1, with TRBD1 matching 7 bases. This CDR3 region has 14 residues. Germline-derived CDR1 and CDR2 are MNHNS and SASEGT. V shed 4 bases, J shed 4 bases, and the junction held 6 bases outside the gene matches. In DNA form, the CDR3 reads TGTGCCAGCAGTGCGGACAGGAACCGCTATGGCTACACCTTC. This sequence encodes CASSADRNRYGYTF.

The chain links TRBV28 to TRBJ1-4; D possibly corresponds to TRBD1 (5 bases). Trimming removed 5 bases at V and 0 bases at J, with 19 bases between. CDR1 MDHEN and CDR2 SYDVKM come from the germline V gene. The CDR3 extends over 18 amino acids. CDR3 in amino acids: CASSLPGFSGPTNEKLFF. The CDR3 coding sequence is TGTGCCAGCAGTCTGCCCGGCTTTTCAGGGCCAACTAATGAAAAACTGTTTTTT.

The CDR3 sequence: CASSLQGRQYF. In DNA form, the CDR3 reads TGTGCCAGCAGTTTACAGGGGAGGCAGTACTTC. V gene TRBV2 combines with J gene TRBJ2-7, with 7 positions matching TRBD1. V lost 5 bases, J lost 9 bases, and 4 bases stayed unmatched. Germline lookup yields CDR1 SNHLY and CDR2 FYNNEI. The CDR3 length is 11 residues.

A remark on this clone: Other DNA sequences within the sample encode an identical CDR3. The chain carries TRBV5-4 and TRBJ1-2; D call uncertain. This CDR3 has 13 residues. Germline-derived CDR1 and CDR2 are SGHNT and YYREEE (reference sequence). V dropped 1 base and J dropped 4 bases, with 8 bases sitting between them. The CDR3 loop reads CASSLTGTYGYTF. For the CDR3, the DNA is TGTGCCAGCAGCTTGACTGGCACCTATGGCTACACCTTC.

This chain connects TRBV2 to TRBJ1-2, with 10 positions matching TRBD1. This CDR3 has 14 amino acids. Germline V gives CDR1 SNHLY, CDR2 FYNNEI. V lost 5 bases, J lost 5 bases, and 5 bases stayed unmatched. The chain's CDR3 is CASSPGQGVYGYTF. The CDR3 DNA is TGTGCCAGCAGTCCCGGACAGGGGGTGTATGGCTACACCTTC.

Turning to this clone: The same CDR3 also results from other DNA sequences found in this sample. The gene calls are TRBV11-2 and TRBJ1-3, with 7 bases matching TRBD1. CDR1 is SGHAT, CDR2 FQNNGV, per germline. The CDR3 contains 15 residues. V shed 1 base and J 2 bases; nucleotides not matched to a gene: 2. CDR3 sequence reads: CASSLVTGAGNTIYF. CDR3 nucleotides: TGTGCCAGCAGCTTAGTCACAGGGGCTGGAAACACCATATATTTT.

J is TRBJ2-7 and V is TRBV9, with a tentative D call TRBD1 (6 bases). CDR3 size: 15 residues. Germline CDR1 is SGDLS and CDR2 is YYNGEE. V shed 0 bases and J shed 4 bases, with 14 bases lying between them. The CDR3 DNA follows: TGTGCCAGCAGCGTAGCCCCGGACAGCCAATACGAGCAGTACTTC. This translates into CASSVAPDSQYEQYF.

As concerns this clone: Within the sample, other DNA sequences also encode this same CDR3. This chain links TRBV30 with TRBJ2-7; 7 nucleotides agree with TRBD1. Trimming at V came to 2 bases and at J to 1 base, leaving 2 bases not matched to a gene. CDR1 and CDR2 from the germline V gene are GTSNPN and SVGIG (reference sequence). The CDR3 consists of 13 residues. Here the CDR3 DNA reads TGTGCCTGGAGTCTGGGACAGTCCTACGAGCAGTACTTC. It encodes CAWSLGQSYEQYF.

V and J are TRBV10-1 and TRBJ2-1; 7 nucleotides match TRBD1. V lost 2 bases and J lost 8; bases outside the gene matches: 6. From germline, CDR1 is WNHNN and CDR2 SYGVQD (reference sequence). This CDR3 region has 14 residues. The chain's CDR3 is CASSERQGVDEQFF. Written as DNA, the CDR3 is TGCGCCAGCAGTGAGAGACAGGGAGTAGATGAGCAGTTCTTC.

The chain carries TRBV5-1 and TRBJ2-7, with D tentatively TRBD1 or TRBD2 (5 bases each). The CDR3 length is 13 residues. V was pared by 4 bases and J by 3 bases, with 11 bases between. Looked up from germline, CDR1 is SGHRS and CDR2 is YFSETQ. The CDR3 loop is CASSVGRDYEQYF. The DNA for the CDR3 is TGCGCCAGCAGCGTGGGACGGGACTACGAGCAGTACTTC.

This clone was seen a handful of times. The chain has TRBV21-1 and TRBJ1-5; TRBD1 was called by the table and not checked on the DNA. TRBV21-1 is flagged as a pseudogene. The CDR3 consists of 15 residues. The chain's CDR3 is CASSKQDRDNQPQHF. As DNA, the CDR3 is TGTGCCAGCAGCAAGCAGGACAGGGACAATCAGCCCCAGCATTTT.

CDR3 sequence: CASSSGFGQYF. CDR3 nucleotides: TGTGCCAGCAGCTCAGGGTTCGGGCAGTACTTC. The chain employs TRBV5-6 and TRBJ2-7; weak D call: TRBD1 (5 bases). CDR1 is SGHDT and CDR2 is YYEEEE in the germline V gene. The length of the CDR3 is 11 residues. Trimming took 3 bases from V and 9 from J, leaving 10 bases between them.

As to this clone: The sample has other DNA sequences that encode this CDR3 too. This chain uses TRBV9 with TRBJ2-3; TRBD2 matches 9 bases. The CDR3 runs to 16 residues. Germline CDR1 and CDR2: SGDLS and YYNGEE. V dropped 0 bases and J dropped 1; count of bases not matched to a gene: 3. In DNA form, the CDR3 reads TGTGCCAGCAGCGTAGAGTTAGCGGGGGGCACAGATACGCAGTATTTT. Translated, it gives CASSVELAGGTDTQYF.

CDR3 bases: TGTGCCAGCAGCTTATCTCGGTGGGAGTACCACGAGCAGTACTTC. Its protein product is CASSLSRWEYHEQYF. The V gene is TRBV7-8, the J gene TRBJ2-7, with D possibly TRBD2 on 5 matching bases. Germline-derived CDR1 and CDR2 are SGHVS and FQNEAQ. This CDR3 region has 15 residues. The V and J ends lost 2 bases and 5 bases respectively, with 16 bases between them.

V usage is TRBV4-3 and J usage is TRBJ2-5; D not certain. Matching the DNA end better, TRBJ2-7 makes the J call doubtful. Germline assignment: CDR1 LGHNA and CDR2 YSLEER. The CDR3 consists of 14 residues. The chain's CDR3 is CASSQAFHLYEQYF. The CDR3 nucleotides read TGCGCCAGCAGCCAAGCGTTTCACCTCTACGAGCAGTACTTC.

The chain joins TRBV7-2 to TRBJ2-4; 10 bases are shared with TRBD1. Germline V gene lookup returns CDR1 SGHTA and CDR2 FQGNSA. V was clipped by 5 bases and J by 7 bases; unmatched bases: 5. There are 14 residues in the CDR3. The CDR3 region has the DNA TGTGCCAGCAGCCTGGACAGGGGGTCGAACATTCAGTACTTC. It yields the protein CASSLDRGSNIQYF.

The DNA for the CDR3 is TGTGCCAGCAGTCACCTGACTAGCGGGAGCTACGAGCAGTACTTC. Translated, it gives CASSHLTSGSYEQYF. This chain connects TRBV6-5 to TRBJ2-7; 12 bases agree with TRBD2. Trimming at V came to 5 bases and at J to 3 bases, leaving 5 bases not matched to a gene. The CDR3 covers 15 residues. CDR1 is MNHEY and CDR2 is SVGAGI in the germline V gene.

V usage is TRBV7-3 and J usage is TRBJ2-2; 11 bases match TRBD2. The CDR3 is made up of 15 amino acids. Losses at the gene ends were 5 bases for V and 5 bases for J; bases not matched to a gene: 4. Germline V CDR1 and CDR2: SGHTA, FQGTGA. The DNA of the CDR3 is TGTGCCAGCAGCCTGGGACTAGCGGTTACCGGGGAGCTGTTTTTT. Protein sequence: CASSLGLAVTGELFF. Supplemented by reference TRBV7-3 and TRBJ2-2, the full variable domain reads GAGVSQTPSNKVTEKGKYVELRCDPISGHTALYWYRQSLGQGPEFLIYFQGTGAADDSGLPNDRFFAVRPEGSVSTLKIQRTERGDSAVYLCASSLGLAVTGELFFGEGSRLTVL.

The chain employs TRBV27 and TRBJ2-7; the D gene is possibly TRBD2 (5 bases). Trimming stripped 9 bases from V and 3 bases from J, with 24 bases between. The CDR3 has 16 residues. Germline V gene lookup returns CDR1 MNHEY and CDR2 SMNVEV (reference sequence). This CDR3 is CARLPSSGENSYEQYF. CDR3 DNA: TGTGCCAGACTACCCTCAAGTGGGGAGAATAGCTACGAGCAGTACTTC.

The V gene is TRBV4-3, the J gene TRBJ2-7, with 12 bases fitting TRBD2. CDR1 LGHNA and CDR2 YSLEER come from the germline V gene. The CDR3 totals 17 residues. V lost 4 bases to trimming and J lost 2 bases; unmatched junction nucleotides: 9. The CDR3 DNA sequence: TGCGCCAGCAGCCCGACCCGGACTAGCGGGATGACCTACGAGCAGTACTTC. This encodes CASSPTRTSGMTYEQYF.